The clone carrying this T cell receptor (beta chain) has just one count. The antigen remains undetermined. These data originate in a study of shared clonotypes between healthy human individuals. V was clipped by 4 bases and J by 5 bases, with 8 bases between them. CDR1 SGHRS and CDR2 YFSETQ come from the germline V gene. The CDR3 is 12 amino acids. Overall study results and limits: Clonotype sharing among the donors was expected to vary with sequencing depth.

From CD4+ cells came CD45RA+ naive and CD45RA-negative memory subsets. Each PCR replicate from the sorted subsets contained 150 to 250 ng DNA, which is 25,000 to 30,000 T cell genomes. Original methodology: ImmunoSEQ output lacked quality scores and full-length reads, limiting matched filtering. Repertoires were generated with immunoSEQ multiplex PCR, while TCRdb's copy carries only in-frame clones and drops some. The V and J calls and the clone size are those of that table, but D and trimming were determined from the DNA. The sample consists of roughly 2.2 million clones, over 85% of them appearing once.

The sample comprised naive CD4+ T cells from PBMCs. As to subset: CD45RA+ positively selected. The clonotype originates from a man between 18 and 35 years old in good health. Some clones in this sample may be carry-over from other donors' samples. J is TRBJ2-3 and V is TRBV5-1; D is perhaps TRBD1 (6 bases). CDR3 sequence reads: CASSTRGDTQYF. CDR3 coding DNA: TGCGCCAGCAGCACCAGGGGAGATACGCAGTATTTT.